Described below is a single T cell receptor (beta chain) sequence and its context. The antigen remains undetermined. The sample comes from a study of beta chain features in type 1 diabetes. The V gene end was trimmed by 7 bases and the J gene end by 3 bases; junction bases not matched to a gene: 8. There are 13 residues in the CDR3. Looked up from germline, CDR1 is SQVTM and CDR2 is ANQGSEA. Investigators reverse transcribed all isolated RNA, so they sequenced expressed TCRB transcripts. Clones were sequenced by immunoSEQ multiplex PCR, and TCRdb holds only the in-frame ones, with some missing. In the table there are 250,000 to 300,000 clones, roughly a quarter of which are singletons. Points from the study as a whole: For Type 1 diabetes patients, all four CD4+ subsets carried TCRB CDR3s that were moderately but significantly shorter.

The purity of all sorted populations exceeded 95%. The chain has TRBV29-1 and TRBJ1-2, with 7 bases aligning to TRBD1. Sequencing was performed on naive CD4+ T cells from blood. This receptor was identified in a woman between 25 and 40 years old with type 1 diabetes. This CDR3 is CSGATGIDYGYTF. Here the CDR3 DNA reads TGCAGCGGAGCGACAGGGATAGACTATGGCTACACCTTC.